This entry lists 2 T cell receptor beta chains sequenced from one sample in a study of shared clonotypes between healthy human individuals. Profiling relied on immunoSEQ multiplex PCR, and the TCRdb table lists in-frame clones only, not all of them. Seen here are some 2.1 million clones, approximately 92% observed once, and the top ten hold about 1.7%. As defined, naive CD8 cells were CD45RO-negative and positively selected for CCR7, with terminally differentiated effector memory CD45RA+ cells excluded. Source material: naive CD8+ T cells from PBMCs. The receptors derive from a man between 18 and 35 years old in good health. Some clones in this sample may be carry-over from other donors' samples.

The V and J genes are TRBV13 and TRBJ2-3, with 7 positions matching TRBD2. Germline CDR1 is PRHDT and CDR2 is FYEKMQ (reference sequence). The CDR3 covers 14 residues. V was clipped by 5 bases and J by 2 bases; unmatched bases: 4. The CDR3 region has the DNA TGTGCCAGCAGCGGAGCGGGAAACACAGATACGCAGTATTTT. Amino acids: CASSGAGNTDTQYF.

Concerning this clone: The same CDR3 arises from other DNA sequences in this sample as well. The rearrangement uses TRBV27 and TRBJ2-1; D gene ambiguous. Trimming took 5 bases from V and 4 from J, leaving 9 bases between them. The CDR3 has 13 residues. The germline gives CDR1 MNHEY, CDR2 SMNVEV (reference sequence). The CDR3 coding sequence is TGTGCCAGCAGTCCGCGCCCATACAATGAGCAGTTCTTC. Its translation: CASSPRPYNEQFF.